A single sample is the source of the 10 T cell receptor beta chains below, sequenced in a study of blood T cell repertoires in COVID-19 (dated by TCRdb to 2020 to 2021). Libraries were constructed by the immunoSEQ multiplex PCR assay. In TCRdb, the immuneACCESS table is reduced to in-frame sequences with V and J assigned. These tables do not hold every clone; where another copy was compared, an unresolved V gene accounts for under half, and the others remain unexplained. The sample includes approximately 80,000 clones, with 82% observed a single time. The biggest ten clones account for around 9.3% of the sample. The source material was peripheral blood. The receptors shown here come from a man aged 55 to 70 with acute or convalescent COVID-19.

This chain joins TRBV6-6 and TRBJ1-6, with D perhaps matching TRBD1 (6 bases). The CDR3 extends over 14 amino acids. The V and J ends lost 6 bases and 10 bases respectively, with 16 bases between them. CDR1 is MNHNY and CDR2 is SVGAGI in the germline V gene (reference sequence). CDR3 loop: CASREEGQRSPLHF. For the CDR3, the DNA is TGTGCCAGCAGGGAGGAAGGACAGAGATCACCCCTCCACTTT.

This clone was seen once. V usage is TRBV30 and J usage is TRBJ1-5, with 11 nucleotides matching TRBD1. Germline assignment: CDR1 GTSNPN and CDR2 SVGIG (reference sequence). The CDR3 runs 15 residues. V lost 0 bases, J lost 6 bases, and 4 bases stayed unmatched. Here the CDR3 reads CAWSVGQGDGQPQHF. CDR3 coding DNA: TGTGCCTGGAGTGTGGGACAGGGGGATGGTCAGCCCCAGCATTTT.

This clone appeared once. The V gene is TRBV7-2, the J gene TRBJ2-3; TRBD2 agrees at 7 bases. In germline, CDR1 is SGHTA, CDR2 FQGNSA. The CDR3 runs 13 residues. Trimming cost V 3 bases and J 6 bases; bases outside gene matches: 3. CDR3 in DNA: TGTGCCAGCAGCTTTTTACTAGCGGATACGCAGTATTTT. It specifies CASSFLLADTQYF.

This clone was seen once. J is TRBJ1-5 and V is TRBV7-3; no firm D call. Trimming pared 5 bases from V and 7 bases from J, leaving 12 bases between. The germline gives CDR1 SGHTA, CDR2 FQGTGA. The CDR3 runs to 13 residues. In DNA form, the CDR3 reads TGTGCCAGCAGCCCCTCCATCGGGCAGCCCCAGCATTTT. It specifies CASSPSIGQPQHF. The complete variable domain, with remaining parts taken from reference TRBV7-3 and TRBJ1-5, reads GAGVSQTPSNKVTEKGKYVELRCDPISGHTALYWYRQSLGQGPEFLIYFQGTGAADDSGLPNDRFFAVRPEGSVSTLKIQRTERGDSAVYLCASSPSIGQPQHFGDGTRLSIL.

The chain carries TRBV3-1 (or the pseudogene TRBV3-2) and TRBJ1-1, with 9 bases identical to TRBD1. This CDR3 spans 18 amino acids. Germline loops: CDR1 LGHDT, CDR2 YNNKEL (reference sequence). J gave up 4 bases and V 3 bases, and 15 bases lay outside the gene matches. Here the CDR3 reads CASSHLRGTGRRGTEAFF. The CDR3 DNA is TGTGCCAGCAGCCATCTTCGGGGGACAGGGAGGAGAGGCACTGAAGCTTTCTTT.

The chain combines TRBV7-8 with TRBJ2-7, with a tentative D call TRBD2 (5 bases). The germline gives CDR1 SGHVS, CDR2 FQNEAQ. V lost 6 bases, J lost 6 bases, and 12 bases lay in between. The CDR3 spans 12 residues. In nucleotides, the CDR3 is TGTGCCAGCAGTTCACTAGGAAGCGAGCAGTACTTC. It translates to CASSSLGSEQYF.

The chain has TRBV30 and TRBJ1-1, with D perhaps matching TRBD1 (5 bases). The V end was cut by 4 bases, the J end by 5 bases, with 20 bases between. This CDR3 region has 15 residues. Germline V gene data show CDR1 as GTSNPN and CDR2 as SVGIG (reference sequence). The CDR3 nucleotides are TGTGCCTGGAACGAAAGGGGTTGGCTGGGAACTGAAGCTTTCTTT. Its translation: CAWNERGWLGTEAFF.

The chain links TRBV19 to TRBJ2-2; 10 bases agree with TRBD1. The CDR3 has 15 amino acids. Losses at the gene ends were 5 bases for V and 7 bases for J; bases not matched to a gene: 7. Germline CDR1 and CDR2: LNHDA and SQIVND (reference sequence). The chain's CDR3 is CASSARTGGGGELFF. CDR3 coding DNA: TGTGCCAGTAGTGCACGGACAGGGGGAGGCGGGGAGCTGTTTTTT.

The chain couples TRBV6-1 to TRBJ1-1; tentative D call: TRBD1 (6 bases). Germline lookup yields CDR1 MNHNS and CDR2 SASEGT. The V end was cut by 2 bases, the J end by 4 bases, with 11 bases between. The CDR3 totals 14 residues. The CDR3 is CASSERGARTEAFF. In nucleotides, the CDR3 is TGTGCCAGCAGTGAACGGGGGGCGCGCACTGAAGCTTTCTTT.

This clone was seen only once. This chain uses TRBV5-6 with TRBJ2-4; TRBD2 aligns across 9 bases. Germline assignment: CDR1 SGHDT and CDR2 YYEEEE. CDR3 length: 14 residues. V shed 3 bases, J shed 9 bases, and the junction held 7 bases outside the gene matches. The CDR3, as DNA: TGTGCCAGCAGCTACCCGCGGGAGGGAAGCATTCAGTACTTC. Its protein product is CASSYPREGSIQYF.